Shown below are 21 T cell receptor beta chains from a single sample sequenced in a study of T cell repertoires in cytomegalovirus infection. TCRdb fed the reads into MiXCR, producing one record per CDR3 protein. The sample yields about 830,000 distinct CDR3 sequences, approximately 32% seen once. Their antigens remain unidentified. The specimen comprised cultured CD8+ T cells from PBMCs, sampled from culture after CMV antigen stimulation. The receptors were sampled from a human donor in good health (CMV status not recorded). Some clones in this sample may be carry-over from other donors' samples.

The genes are TRBV14 and TRBJ2-2; either TRBD1 or TRBD2 may supply D (6 bases each). Trimming removed 0 bases at V and 5 bases at J, with 16 bases between. CDR1 is SGHDN, CDR2 FVKESK, per germline. The CDR3 totals 17 residues. Here the CDR3 reads CASSQDPWGALTGELFF. For the CDR3, the DNA is TGTGCCAGCAGCCAAGATCCTTGGGGGGCCTTGACCGGGGAGCTGTTTTTT.

This chain joins TRBV4-2 and TRBJ2-1, with D hard to call. This CDR3 has 14 amino acids. Per the germline V gene, CDR1 is LGHNA and CDR2 is YNFKEQ. With 0 bases removed from V and 7 bases from J, the gap between germline ends came to 10 bases. CDR3 nucleotides: TGTGCCAGCAGCCAAGAGGCAGAAGAAAATGAGCAGTTCTTC. Translated: CASSQEAEENEQFF.

This clonotype was seen more than once but under ten times. This sequence joins TRBV27 and TRBJ1-5, with a tentative D call TRBD1 (5 bases). From germline, CDR1 is MNHEY and CDR2 SMNVEV (reference sequence). V was pared by 5 bases and J by 6 bases, with 14 bases between. The CDR3 totals 14 residues. As DNA, the CDR3 is TGTGCCAGCAGTCCCCCAGGGTATTTTCAGCCCCAGCATTTT. This codes for CASSPPGYFQPQHF.

The chain employs TRBV7-6 and TRBJ2-4; weak D call: TRBD1 (6 bases). This CDR3 spans 14 amino acids. Germline CDR1 SGHVS, CDR2 FNYEAQ. V dropped 4 bases and J dropped 1 base, with 8 bases sitting between them. CDR3: CASSWDIAKNIQYF. CDR3 coding DNA: TGTGCCAGCAGCTGGGACATTGCCAAAAACATTCAGTACTTC. Complete variable domain (other parts from reference TRBV7-6 and TRBJ2-4): GAGVSQSPRYKVTKRGQDVALRCDPISGHVSLYWYRQALGQGPEFLTYFNYEAQQDKSGLPNDRFSAERPEGSISTLTIQRTEQRDSAMYRCASSWDIAKNIQYFGAGTRLSVL.

A few counts support this clonotype. V is TRBV15 and J is TRBJ1-1; D is perhaps TRBD1 (5 bases). Germline CDR1 LNHNV, CDR2 YYDKDF (reference sequence). Trimming took off 0 bases at V and 12 bases at J, with 11 bases between the two ends. The length of the CDR3 is 12 residues. The CDR3 sequence is CATSRDAGTTFF. CDR3 DNA: TGTGCCACCAGCAGAGATGCGGGGACGACTTTCTTT. Full variable domain (outside the CDR3, taken from reference TRBV15 and TRBJ1-1): DAMVIQNPRYQVTQFGKPVTLSCSQTLNHNVMYWYQQKSSQAPKLLFHYYDKDFNNEADTPDNFQSRRPNTSFCFLDIRSPGLGDTAMYLCATSRDAGTTFFGQGTRLTVV.

This clonotype was counted only a few times. The rearrangement joins TRBV7-6 to TRBJ1-2; 9 bases map to TRBD1. Germline V lookup: CDR1 SGHVS, CDR2 FNYEAQ. Trimming at V came to 5 bases and at J to 4 bases, leaving 11 bases not matched to a gene. The CDR3 sequence is 16 residues long. DNA of the CDR3: TGTGCCAGCAGCCCCAGGACAGGGGATCATGGCTATGGCTACACCTTC. Translating gives CASSPRTGDHGYGYTF.

V gene TRBV28 combines with J gene TRBJ2-3; 8 positions agree with TRBD2. The ends lost 3 bases at V and 3 bases at J; junction bases unmatched: 11. CDR1 and CDR2 (germline): MDHEN, SYDVKM. The CDR3 length is 17 residues. CDR3 sequence reads: CASSFPTGGALTDTQYF. In DNA, the CDR3 is TGTGCCAGCAGTTTCCCCACCGGGGGGGCCTTGACAGATACGCAGTATTTT. Drawing the rest from reference TRBV28 and TRBJ2-3, the complete variable domain is DVKVTQSSRYLVKRTGEKVFLECVQDMDHENMFWYRQDPGLGLRLIYFSYDVKMKEKGDIPEGYSVSREKKERFSLILESASTNQTSMYLCASSFPTGGALTDTQYFGPGTRLTVL.

The chain joins TRBV5-6 to TRBJ1-2; 7 positions agree with TRBD1. Per germline, CDR1 SGHDT and CDR2 YYEEEE. Trimming took 4 bases from V and 5 from J; bases not matched to a gene: 11. CDR3 length: 15 residues. The CDR3 DNA sequence: TGTGCCAGCAGCGGGGGGACAGACATTATTTATGGCTACACCTTC. Amino acids: CASSGGTDIIYGYTF. Based on the CDR3 plus reference TRBV5-6 and TRBJ1-2, the full variable domain is DAGVTQSPTHLIKTRGQQVTLRCSPKSGHDTVSWYQQALGQGPQFIFQYYEEEERQRGNFPDRFSGHQFPNYSSELNVNALLLGDSALYLCASSGGTDIIYGYTFGSGTRLTVV.

This chain uses TRBV19 with TRBJ1-5; 9 bases are a match to TRBD1. The V segment lost 5 bases and the J segment 2 bases; nucleotides outside the gene matches: 16. The CDR3 extends over 19 amino acids. Germline CDR1 LNHDA, CDR2 SQIVND (reference sequence). This chain's CDR3 is CASSGRDREAVRGNQPQHF. The CDR3 DNA follows: TGTGCCAGTAGTGGCCGGGACAGGGAAGCGGTAAGGGGCAATCAGCCCCAGCATTTT.

The V and J genes are TRBV7-3 and TRBJ1-1, with 7 bases lining up with TRBD1. The germline gives CDR1 SGHTA, CDR2 FQGTGA. This CDR3 comprises 18 residues. The J segment lost 3 bases and the V segment lost 3 bases, leaving 16 bases of the junction unmatched. The CDR3 sequence: CASSFWTGLTGRDTEAFF. CDR3 sequence (DNA): TGTGCCAGCAGCTTCTGGACAGGTTTGACCGGTAGGGACACTGAAGCTTTCTTT.

This clonotype was recorded many times. V gene TRBV4-1 combines with J gene TRBJ2-1; no definite D call. CDR3 size: 13 residues. Germline V CDR1 and CDR2: MGHRA, YSYEKL. Deletions cut 0 bases from V and 6 bases from J, with 6 bases between. CDR3 residues: CASSQDNANEQFF. DNA for the CDR3: TGCGCCAGCAGCCAAGATAACGCCAATGAGCAGTTCTTC.

A note on this clonotype: One end of the junction is discordant with germline, which a read error may explain. V gene TRBV4-1 combines with J gene TRBJ2-1; no firm D call. Germline V gene lookup returns CDR1 MGHRA and CDR2 YSYEKL. There are 12 residues in the CDR3. CDR3 protein: CANSQDYNEQFF. In DNA, the CDR3 is TGCGCCAACAGCCAAGACTACAATGAGCAGTTCTTC.

This clonotype was observed a few times. This chain connects TRBV7-9 to TRBJ1-1; 7 positions match TRBD1. Germline CDR1 reads SEHNR; CDR2 reads FQNEAQ (reference sequence). V was pared by 4 bases and J by 1 base, with 9 bases of the junction left unmatched. CDR3 length: 16 residues. The CDR3 DNA follows: TGTGCCAGCAGCTCGGGCACAGGGGAAAAGAACACTGAAGCTTTCTTT. This sequence encodes CASSSGTGEKNTEAFF.

This clonotype was counted many times. The chain employs TRBV7-9 and TRBJ2-7; TRBD1 might be the D (8 bases). The CDR3 is made up of 15 amino acids. The germline V gene has CDR1 SEHNR and CDR2 FQNEAQ (reference sequence). V dropped 5 bases and J dropped 5 bases, with 19 bases sitting between them. The CDR3 region is CASSPGGQDLNEQYV. The CDR3, as DNA: TGTGCCAGCAGCCCGGGGGGACAGGACCTTAACGAGCAGTACGTC.

This clonotype was seen repeatedly, ten times or more. The chain combines TRBV7-9 with TRBJ1-2; 7 bases are a match to TRBD1. After removal of 5 bases from V and 3 bases from J, the junction contained 3 bases not matched to a gene. The CDR3 is 13 amino acids. Germline V CDR1 and CDR2: SEHNR, FQNEAQ (reference sequence). The CDR3 coding sequence is TGTGCCAGCAGCCTGGGGACAGACTATGGCTACACCTTC. Translated: CASSLGTDYGYTF.

In its sample, this clonotype was seen a few times. This chain joins TRBV6-5 and TRBJ2-3; D is possibly TRBD1 (5 bases). This CDR3 spans 15 amino acids. The germline CDR1 and CDR2 sequences are MNHEY and SVGAGI. V was trimmed by 5 bases and J by 2 bases, leaving 14 bases between them. CDR3 in amino acids: CASSLFQGHTDTQYF. The CDR3 nucleotides read TGTGCCAGCAGTCTCTTCCAGGGTCACACAGATACGCAGTATTTT.

The chain recombines TRBV27 with TRBJ1-5; TRBD1 agrees at 7 bases. This CDR3 region has 19 residues. Germline V gene sequence: CDR1 MNHEY, CDR2 SMNVEV (reference sequence). Trimming at V came to 4 bases and at J to 1 base, leaving 16 bases not matched to a gene. The CDR3 loop is CASSSLKTGEGWSNQPQHF. CDR3 sequence (DNA): TGTGCCAGCAGTTCCTTAAAAACAGGGGAGGGATGGAGCAATCAGCCCCAGCATTTT.

The chain is built from TRBV12-3 or TRBV12-4 and TRBJ2-1, with D possibly TRBD1 on 6 matching bases. The CDR3 contains 13 residues. Trimming took off 8 bases at V and 5 bases at J, with 13 bases between the two ends. CDR3: CASVGGYDNEQFF. The CDR3 DNA sequence: TGTGCCAGCGTAGGGGGTTACGACAATGAGCAGTTCTTC.

In its sample, this clonotype was seen a few times. The chain recombines TRBV2 with TRBJ2-3; D might be TRBD2 (5 bases). The CDR3 runs 15 residues. Trimming stripped 6 bases from V and 0 bases from J, with 13 bases between. Germline V gene lookup returns CDR1 SNHLY and CDR2 FYNNEI. The CDR3 DNA is TGTGCCAGCAGAACCGGGGTACCAAGCACAGATACGCAGTATTTT. Translating it yields CASRTGVPSTDTQYF.

The CDR3 here is CASSQDPGGAKSEQFF. The CDR3 DNA sequence: TGCGCCAGCAGCCAAGACCCAGGGGGTGCTAAGAGTGAGCAGTTCTTC. This chain joins TRBV4-1 and TRBJ2-1, with 7 bases identical to TRBD1. V lost 0 bases to trimming and J lost 9 bases; unmatched junction nucleotides: 11. The germline V gene has CDR1 MGHRA and CDR2 YSYEKL. This CDR3 region has 16 residues.

The rearrangement links TRBV6-8 to TRBJ1-1, with TRBD1 matching 8 bases. The CDR3 extends over 13 amino acids. The germline CDR1 and CDR2 sequences are MNHGY and SAAAGT. CDR3 region: CACSRTGSTEAFF. CDR3 in DNA: TGTGCATGTTCCCGGACAGGGAGTACTGAAGCTTTCTTT.